What follows is one TCR beta chain and its context. Its antigen is still unknown. Base qualities were left out, and no much larger clone turns up one base away. These data belong to a study of T cell clonotyping in hematopoietic cell transplantation (dated by TCRdb to the early 2020s). In the study overall: Pretransplant samples from recipients were collected after cytoreduction. The study collected 130 or so blood samples from approximately 40 consecutive transplant recipients and their related donors. Recruitment of patients ran from September 2015 to January 2017, and follow-up continued until late 2020 or until death. General conclusions and limits of the study: Broader posttransplant TCR repertoire diversity was predicted by donor and pretransplant recipient Inverse Simpson Index values. Overlap with donor repertoires was found for only a small fraction of recipient repertoires, with over 95% found to appear de novo at the given depth. Sample size was limited, and cells were not sorted, so CD4 and CD8 repertoire contributions could not be separated. A decrease in recipient TCR diversity was observed after transplant, and a progressive increase in pathologically expanded clonotypes was seen from day 30 to day 180.

From the cysteine through the phenylalanine, the CDR3 covers 15 amino acids. Just CDR3 DNA is preserved here, 45 bases in frame from base 1. Deletion took 6 bases off V and 6 bases off J, with a span of 21 bases between the germline ends. The germline V gene encodes CDR1 SGDLS and CDR2 YYNGEE. Read against the paper, the sample's time point label means: recipient sample about 28 days before transplant, after cytoreduction. Blood from recipients was drawn roughly 28 days before transplant, then again at days 30, 100 and 180 after transplant. Using Nuclei Lysis Solution, genomic DNA was extracted from unfractionated peripheral blood mononuclear cells that were either fresh or cryopreserved. The immunoSEQ assay, a bias-controlled multiplex PCR using V- and J-specific primers, was used to amplify TCR beta CDR3 regions from genomic DNA. In a second PCR step, the CDR3 amplicons were tagged with a proprietary barcode plus Illumina adapter sequences. An Illumina MiSeq instrument was used for sequencing of the CDR3 libraries. Per the source publication's procedure: Export and quality control were done with immunoSEQ Analyzer 3.0, while downstream analyses used R Bioconductor and Immunarch. Repertoire metrics were calculated using only productive rearrangements within the normalized downsampled data set. Pathologically expanded clonotypes were defined as those larger than 5 templates in the normalized cohort. Repertoire diversity was measured with the Inverse Simpson Index. The non-normalized data set was used for CMV-specificity analyses so that all clonotypes could be captured. TCRdb retrieved this table from immuneACCESS and kept in-frame rearrangements only. Not all clones are present; in checked studies, unresolved V genes account for under half, and no reason is known for the remainder. That table supplies the V and J calls and clone size; D and trimming were determined from the DNA. This sample holds approximately 30,000 clones; approximately 77% were observed only once. The top ten constitute over 1.5% of the sample.

The TCR was taken from a man aged 40-49 years with acute myeloid leukemia. Some clones in this sample may be carry-over from other donors' samples. This receptor chain uses TRBV9 and TRBJ1-2, with no confidently assigned D gene. This sample comprised peripheral blood mononuclear cells, obtained before stem cell transplant. The CDR3 is CASNPLNGKLDGYTF. The DNA sequence is as follows: TGTGCCAGCAACCCTCTCAACGGGAAACTTGATGGCTACACCTTC. The full variable domain, completed from the reference TRBV9 and TRBJ1-2 proteins outside the CDR3, reads DSGVTQTPKHLITATGQRVTLRCSPRSGDLSVYWYQQSLDQGLQFLIQYYNGEERAKGNILERFSAQQFPDLHSELNLSSLELGDSALYFCASNPLNGKLDGYTFGSGTRLTVV.